The 20 T cell receptor beta chains below were found in one sample sequenced in a study of blood T cell repertoires in COVID-19. Method: immunoSEQ multiplex PCR; TCRdb's copy keeps in-frame clones and lacks some. The sample comprises about 100,000 clones, 70% to 80% of which are singletons, and roughly an eighth rests with the top ten. Sequenced material: peripheral blood. Receptors originate from a woman aged 70-85 years with acute or convalescent COVID-19.

This clone was counted only a few times. Other DNA sequences within the sample encode an identical CDR3. V and J are TRBV10-2 and TRBJ1-5, with TRBD1 matching 7 bases. This CDR3 has 13 amino acids. The germline CDR1 and CDR2 sequences are WSHSY and SAAADI. V was clipped by 5 bases and J by 7 bases; unmatched bases: 5. CDR3 sequence reads: CASSIQGGQPQHF. CDR3 coding DNA: TGCGCCAGCAGTATCCAGGGGGGACAGCCCCAGCATTTT.

The rearrangement links TRBV28 to TRBJ1-1; D gene uncertain. Germline V gene sequence: CDR1 MDHEN, CDR2 SYDVKM. V was pared by 5 bases and J by 5 bases, with 12 bases between. This CDR3 has 13 residues. CDR3 coding DNA: TGTGCCAGCAGTCCACCGCAACGGACTGAAGCTTTCTTT. As protein: CASSPPQRTEAFF.

V gene TRBV28 combines with J gene TRBJ1-1, with D hard to call. V lost 6 bases and J 14 bases, leaving 16 bases between the germline ends. Germline CDR1 reads MDHEN; CDR2 reads SYDVKM. The CDR3 is 11 residues long. CDR3 sequence (DNA): TGTGCCAGCAGCCGTCGGGAGGGTATCTTCTTT. This translates into CASSRREGIFF.

This clone showed up just a few times. This chain links TRBV11-2 with TRBJ1-1; D ambiguous. From germline, CDR1 is SGHAT and CDR2 FQNNGV. Trimming stripped 0 bases from V and 6 bases from J, with 11 bases between. This CDR3 comprises 14 residues. The CDR3 DNA is TGTGCCAGCAGCTTAGATGGCCATGTGGCTGAAGCTTTCTTT. Translating it yields CASSLDGHVAEAFF. Together with reference TRBV11-2 and TRBJ1-1, the CDR3 gives the full variable domain: EAGVAQSPRYKIIEKRQSVAFWCNPISGHATLYWYQQILGQGPKLLIQFQNNGVVDDSQLPKDRFSAERLKGVDSTLKIQPAKLEDSAVYLCASSLDGHVAEAFFGQGTRLTVV.

This clone was recorded a few times. CDR3: CASSVDSGQVAGYTF. In DNA form, the CDR3 reads TGTGCCAGCAGCGTAGACTCAGGACAGGTCGCGGGCTACACCTTC. J is TRBJ1-2 and V is TRBV9; TRBD1 matches at 7 bases. The CDR3 consists of 15 residues. Looked up from germline, CDR1 is SGDLS and CDR2 is YYNGEE. V lost 0 bases to trimming and J lost 8 bases; unmatched junction nucleotides: 10. The full variable domain, rest sourced from reference TRBV9 and TRBJ1-2, is DSGVTQTPKHLITATGQRVTLRCSPRSGDLSVYWYQQSLDQGLQFLIQYYNGEERAKGNILERFSAQQFPDLHSELNLSSLELGDSALYFCASSVDSGQVAGYTFGSGTRLTVV.

This clone was detected only once. The chain couples TRBV6-1 to TRBJ2-1, with 7 bases fitting TRBD2. From germline, CDR1 is MNHNS and CDR2 SASEGT. The CDR3 has 16 amino acids. Trimming at V came to 0 bases and at J to 3 bases, leaving 5 bases not matched to a gene. The CDR3 sequence is CASSEAFERGYNEQFF. The CDR3 nucleotides read TGTGCCAGCAGTGAAGCATTCGAGCGGGGCTACAATGAGCAGTTCTTC.

The rearrangement joins TRBV27 to TRBJ1-2, with D perhaps TRBD1 (6 bases). V was trimmed by 4 bases and J by 8 bases, leaving 14 bases between them. CDR1 is MNHEY, CDR2 SMNVEV, per germline (reference sequence). There are 13 residues in the CDR3. The CDR3 nucleotides are TGTGCCAGCAGTTCCTACAGGGAGGGCGGCTACACCTTC. Translated, it gives CASSSYREGGYTF.

The table lists this clone with a few counts. The chain employs TRBV7-9 and TRBJ1-6; TRBD1 might be the D (6 bases). The CDR3 sequence is 15 residues long. With 7 bases removed from V and 8 bases from J, the gap between germline ends came to 18 bases. Germline V CDR1 and CDR2: SEHNR, FQNEAQ (reference sequence). The CDR3 nucleotides read TGTGCCAGCACCAATAGGGGGGGCTACCATTCACCCCTCCACTTT. Amino acids: CASTNRGGYHSPLHF. Full variable domain (missing parts from reference TRBV7-9 and TRBJ1-6): DTGVSQNPRHKITKRGQNVTFRCDPISEHNRLYWYRQTLGQGPEFLTYFQNEAQLEKSRLLSDRFSAERPKGSFSTLEIQRTEQGDSAMYLCASTNRGGYHSPLHFGNGTRLTVT.

This chain links TRBV6-6 with TRBJ1-6; 10 nucleotides agree with TRBD1. Germline loops: CDR1 MNHNY, CDR2 SVGAGI (reference sequence). The trim removed 5 bases at V and 10 bases at J, leaving 8 bases unmatched. CDR3 length: 15 residues. In DNA form, the CDR3 reads TGTGCCAGCAGTCCCCCGGGACAGGGGACCTCACCCCTCCACTTT. Amino acid sequence: CASSPPGQGTSPLHF.

This chain connects TRBV11-3 to TRBJ1-1, with D perhaps TRBD1 (5 bases). Trimming shortened V by 5 bases and J by 0 bases, and 10 bases separated the two germline ends. CDR3 length: 14 residues. CDR1 and CDR2 from the germline V gene are SGHNT and YENEEA. CDR3 protein: CASSRGGLNTEAFF. For the CDR3, the DNA is TGTGCCAGCAGCCGGGGGGGATTGAACACTGAAGCTTTCTTT.

The chain couples TRBV28 to TRBJ1-1; 9 nucleotides agree with TRBD1. Germline CDR1 reads MDHEN; CDR2 reads SYDVKM. V dropped 4 bases and J dropped 3; count of bases not matched to a gene: 3. The CDR3 has 14 amino acids. DNA for the CDR3: TGTGCCAGCAGTTATTGGGACAGGGACACTGAAGCTTTCTTT. This gives the protein CASSYWDRDTEAFF.

The chain couples TRBV5-4 to TRBJ2-7; D is possibly TRBD1 (6 bases). Per the germline V gene, CDR1 is SGHNT and CDR2 is YYREEE (reference sequence). V dropped 3 bases and J dropped 2 bases, with 12 bases sitting between them. There are 14 residues in the CDR3. CDR3: CASSSPRGTYEQYF. The CDR3 region has the DNA TGTGCCAGCAGCTCACCCAGGGGAACCTACGAGCAGTACTTC.

This chain connects TRBV30 to TRBJ1-2, with 9 bases matching TRBD1. The J segment lost 6 bases and the V segment lost 2 bases, leaving 4 bases of the junction unmatched. Germline CDR1 GTSNPN, CDR2 SVGIG (reference sequence). This CDR3 region has 13 residues. CDR3 sequence: CAWSKGQGNGYTF. Written as DNA, the CDR3 is TGTGCCTGGAGTAAAGGACAGGGGAATGGCTACACCTTC.

The rearrangement uses TRBV2 and TRBJ1-2; 9 bases line up with TRBD1. V trimming: 4 bases; J trimming: 8 bases; junction bases outside the gene matches: 8. The CDR3 loop spans 14 amino acids. CDR1 is SNHLY and CDR2 is FYNNEI in the germline V gene. The CDR3 reads CASSVMGQGPGYTF. CDR3 DNA sequence: TGTGCCAGCAGTGTTATGGGACAGGGTCCGGGCTACACCTTC.

The rearrangement links TRBV7-7 to TRBJ2-5, with 10 bases lining up with TRBD2. V lost 5 bases to trimming and J lost 1 base; unmatched junction nucleotides: 16. The CDR3 runs 19 residues. CDR1 and CDR2 (germline): SSHAT, FNYEAQ (reference sequence). DNA of the CDR3: TGTGCCAGCAGCCCCCCCCTGGGTAGCGGGGGGACTATCCAAGAGACCCAGTACTTC. It yields the protein CASSPPLGSGGTIQETQYF.

V gene TRBV5-1 combines with J gene TRBJ1-2, with a tentative D call TRBD1 (6 bases). The CDR3 consists of 14 residues. The V gene's germline CDR1 is SGHRS and CDR2 YFSETQ. With 5 bases removed from V and 4 bases from J, the gap between germline ends came to 15 bases. In DNA form, the CDR3 reads TGCGCCAGCAGTCTAGACAGGATTCTCTATGGCTACACCTTC. This translates into CASSLDRILYGYTF.

V and J are TRBV6-1 and TRBJ1-6; D gene uncertain. V shed 3 bases and J shed 11 bases, with 11 bases lying between them. Germline CDR1 is MNHNS and CDR2 is SASEGT. The CDR3 length is 13 residues. The chain's CDR3 is CASSERPLTPLHF. CDR3 in DNA: TGTGCCAGCAGTGAGCGTCCACTAACACCCCTCCACTTT.

The V call is TRBV28, the J call TRBJ1-4, with 7 bases that match TRBD1. Germline V CDR1 and CDR2: MDHEN, SYDVKM. Losses at the gene ends were 2 bases for V and 8 bases for J; bases not matched to a gene: 5. This CDR3 contains 14 residues. The CDR3 bases are TGTGCCAGCAGTTTAGGAGGGGGCTACGAAAAACTGTTTTTT. This translates into CASSLGGGYEKLFF.

V and J are TRBV20-1 and TRBJ1-2; D possibly corresponds to TRBD1 (6 bases). The CDR3 runs 11 residues. V lost 3 bases and J lost 6, with 8 bases in between. Germline lookup yields CDR1 DFQATT and CDR2 SNEGSKA (reference sequence). This CDR3 is CSASKGDGYTF. CDR3 DNA: TGCAGTGCTAGTAAGGGGGATGGCTACACCTTC.

V is TRBV28 and J is TRBJ2-7; D not certain. Trimming pared 6 bases from V and 4 bases from J, leaving 13 bases between. The CDR3 runs 13 residues. Looked up from germline, CDR1 is MDHEN and CDR2 is SYDVKM. The CDR3 DNA sequence: TGTGCCAGCAGCAGAACTACAAGGTACGAGCAGTACTTC. This codes for CASSRTTRYEQYF.